These T cell receptor beta chains were read from a single sample in a study of blood T cell repertoires in COVID-19. Sequenced by immunoSEQ multiplex PCR; TCRdb stores in-frame clones only, minus some. The table has hundreds of thousands of clones, 75% to 90% seen once; the top ten hold around 7.5%. The sequencing input was peripheral blood. The receptors derive from a woman between 55 and 75 years old with COVID-19, enrolled during active disease. Each CDR3 is given with its conserved first and last residue. D genes are given only for firm matches.

D | J | V | DNA | CDR3
TRBD1 | TRBJ1-5 | TRBV19 | TGTGCCAGTAGTATCTGGCAGGGGGCAACGGGTCAGCCCCAGCATTTT | CASSIWQGATGQPQHF
. | TRBJ1-1 | TRBV27 | TGTGCCACAGGTTTAGTGGGCTCCACTGAAGCTTTCTTT | CATGLVGSTEAFF
. | TRBJ1-2 | TRBV6-2/TRBV6-3 | TGTGCCAGCAGTTACAGCGGGGGCTATGGCTACACCTTC | CASSYSGGYGYTF
. | TRBJ2-5 | TRBV2 | TGTGCCAGCCCAGGGGAGACCCAGTACTTC | CASPGETQYF
. | TRBJ1-3 | TRBV6-1 | TGTGCCAGCAGTGCCCTTTGGGGCATCGGTGGAAACACCATATATTTT | CASSALWGIGGNTIYF
TRBD1 | TRBJ2-5 | TRBV7-3 | TGTGCCAGCAGCTCCACAGGGGGAACTCAAGAGACCCAGTACTTC | CASSSTGGTQETQYF
TRBD1 | TRBJ1-6 | TRBV6-5 | TGTGCCAGCAGCCTCGGACAGGGTACTTCACCCCTCCACTTT | CASSLGQGTSPLHF
. | TRBJ1-2 | TRBV13 | TGTGCCAGCAGCCCCGCGGGGGGCAGCTATGGCTACACCTTC | CASSPAGGSYGYTF
TRBD2 | TRBJ2-3 | TRBV7-3 | TGTGCCAGCAGCTTAACGTCACTAGCGGGGGGCTATGGTACGCAGTATTTT | CASSLTSLAGGYGTQYF
. | TRBJ1-5 | TRBV10-3 | TGTGCCATCCGGGCAGGGGCTGGCAATCAGCCCCAGCATTTT | CAIRAGAGNQPQHF
. | TRBJ2-7 | TRBV7-6 | TGTGCCAGCAGCCCCGGGACAAGCTACGAGCAGTACTTC | CASSPGTSYEQYF
TRBD2 | TRBJ2-1 | TRBV29-1 | TGCAGCGTTGAAGGACTAGCGGCCGATGAGCAGTTCTTC | CSVEGLAADEQFF
TRBD1 | TRBJ1-2 | TRBV30 | TGTGCCTGGAGTCAGACAGGGTCTTATGGCTACACCTTC | CAWSQTGSYGYTF
TRBD1 | TRBJ1-2 | TRBV7-2 | TGTGCCAGCAGTCGGGACAGGGATGGTAGGGGCTACACCTTC | CASSRDRDGRGYTF
. | TRBJ1-1 | TRBV15 | TGTGCCACCAGCAGCGGGATTGAAGCTTTCTTT | CATSSGIEAFF
. | TRBJ1-4 | TRBV7-3 | TGTGCCAGCAGCTACCTGCCGGGAATCTCTAATGAAAAACTGTTTTTT | CASSYLPGISNEKLFF
. | TRBJ1-6 | TRBV6-5 | TGTGCCAGCAGTCGCTCAGGGGCTGATCTCGATCCCCTCCACTTT | CASSRSGADLDPLHF